A single sample is the source of the 17 T cell receptor beta chains below, sequenced in a study of blood T cell repertoires in COVID-19. Data came from immunoSEQ multiplex PCR; TCRdb stores just in-frame clones and leaves some out. The profile shows a few hundred thousand clones, about nine tenths of them singletons. Material: peripheral blood. Receptor source: a young man with active or convalescent COVID-19.

The CDR3 here is CASSSRGLGNSPLHF. The CDR3 nucleotides read TGTGCCAGCAGCTCCAGGGGGCTGGGGAATTCACCCCTCCACTTT. The gene calls are TRBV7-9 and TRBJ1-6, with 8 positions matching TRBD1. The CDR3 runs 15 residues. V shed 4 bases and J 7 bases; nucleotides not matched to a gene: 6. Looked up from germline, CDR1 is SEHNR and CDR2 is FQNEAQ (reference sequence).

This clone was detected only a few times. The rearrangement joins TRBV7-9 to TRBJ2-7; 7 bases agree with TRBD1. From germline, CDR1 is SEHNR and CDR2 FQNEAQ (reference sequence). V dropped 8 bases and J dropped 5; count of bases not matched to a gene: 15. This CDR3 has 15 amino acids. Here the CDR3 reads CASAWITGAGDEQYF. CDR3 DNA: TGTGCCAGCGCCTGGATAACAGGGGCCGGAGACGAGCAGTACTTC. Using reference TRBV7-9 and TRBJ2-7 for the parts outside the CDR3, the full variable domain is DTGVSQNPRHKITKRGQNVTFRCDPISEHNRLYWYRQTLGQGPEFLTYFQNEAQLEKSRLLSDRFSAERPKGSFSTLEIQRTEQGDSAMYLCASAWITGAGDEQYFGPGTRLTVT.

This chain links TRBV6-1 with TRBJ2-7; D not resolved. The germline V gene encodes CDR1 MNHNS and CDR2 SASEGT. The CDR3 covers 15 residues. V was clipped by 1 base and J by 3 bases, with 13 bases between them. The DNA of the CDR3 is TGTGCCAGCAGTGAAGACCGAGATAGCAACTACGAGCAGTACTTC. This translates into CASSEDRDSNYEQYF.

The count of this clone is one. The rearrangement links TRBV6-5 to TRBJ1-3; D is perhaps TRBD1 (5 bases). Looked up from germline, CDR1 is MNHEY and CDR2 is SVGAGI. The CDR3 contains 14 residues. The V end lost 7 bases, the J end lost 3 bases, and 13 bases lay between the germline ends. CDR3 in amino acids: CASTETGGGNTIYF. Written as DNA, the CDR3 is TGTGCCAGCACCGAGACGGGGGGTGGAAACACCATATATTTT.

In its sample, this clone was seen once. The chain uses TRBV10-1 and TRBJ2-1, with D perhaps TRBD2 (6 bases). The germline gives CDR1 WNHNN, CDR2 SYGVQD (reference sequence). The V gene lost 5 bases and the J gene lost 9 bases, with 11 bases spanning the gap. The CDR3 has 12 residues. The CDR3 coding sequence is TGCGCCAGCAGTCTTGGGGGGTCTGAGCAGTTCTTC. Protein product: CASSLGGSEQFF.

CDR3 coding DNA: TGTGCCAGCAGCGCCAACAGGGCTGGGGCCAACGTCCTGACTTTC. It encodes CASSANRAGANVLTF. The V and J genes are TRBV7-9 and TRBJ2-6, with D perhaps TRBD1 (6 bases). Trimming cost V 5 bases and J 2 bases, with 10 bases left between them. This CDR3 has 15 amino acids. Germline V gene lookup returns CDR1 SEHNR and CDR2 FQNEAQ (reference sequence).

V is TRBV7-9 and J is TRBJ2-1; the match to TRBD1 covers 10 bases. After removal of 5 bases from V and 8 bases from J, the junction contained 9 bases not matched to a gene. CDR1 and CDR2 from the germline V gene are SEHNR and FQNEAQ (reference sequence). The CDR3 length is 15 residues. The CDR3 DNA sequence: TGTGCCAGCAGCCCCCTTTTGACAGGGGGCGATGAGCAGTTCTTC. Residues: CASSPLLTGGDEQFF.

The CDR3 is CASSFGQGTGYTF. CDR3 coding DNA: TGTGCCAGCAGTTTCGGGCAGGGAACTGGCTACACCTTC. J is TRBJ1-2 and V is TRBV27; tentative D call: TRBD1 (5 bases). The germline V gene encodes CDR1 MNHEY and CDR2 SMNVEV (reference sequence). The CDR3 has 13 residues. Trimming took off 3 bases at V and 7 bases at J, with 12 bases between the two ends.

The chain joins TRBV5-4 to TRBJ1-2, with 9 nucleotides matching TRBD1. CDR1 is SGHNT, CDR2 YYREEE, per germline (reference sequence). The CDR3 spans 16 residues. Trimming took 1 base from V and 8 from J; bases not matched to a gene: 12. CDR3 in amino acids: CASSLLSTDRGGGYTF. For the CDR3, the DNA is TGTGCCAGCAGCTTGCTTAGCACGGACAGGGGAGGAGGCTACACCTTC.

The V gene is TRBV3-1 (or the pseudogene TRBV3-2), the J gene TRBJ2-5, with 9 bases that match TRBD2. CDR1 is LGHDT, CDR2 YNNKEL, per germline (reference sequence). J gave up 2 bases and V 4 bases, and 5 bases lay outside the gene matches. This CDR3 comprises 15 residues. CDR3 residues: CASSRGGAGQETQYF. The CDR3 DNA reads TGTGCCAGCAGCCGCGGGGGGGCGGGGCAAGAGACCCAGTACTTC.

The chain links TRBV7-8 to TRBJ1-2; a weak D match, TRBD1 (6 bases). The CDR3 has 13 residues. The germline V gene has CDR1 SGHVS and CDR2 FQNEAQ. Deletions cut 3 bases from V and 4 bases from J, with 9 bases between. This CDR3 is CASSFGTPYGYTF. The CDR3 nucleotides are TGTGCCAGCAGCTTTGGGACACCCTATGGCTACACCTTC.

The chain employs TRBV18 and TRBJ1-5; D not resolved. CDR3 length: 16 amino acids. Germline assignment: CDR1 KGHSH and CDR2 LQKENI. V was clipped by 5 bases and J by 0 bases, with 14 bases between them. The chain's CDR3 is CASSKPGELSNQPQHF. CDR3 nucleotide sequence: TGTGCCAGCTCAAAACCGGGAGAACTTAGCAATCAGCCCCAGCATTTT.

The chain couples TRBV11-2 to TRBJ2-1; 9 nucleotides line up with TRBD2. The CDR3 extends over 18 amino acids. Trimming cost V 1 base and J 6 bases; bases outside gene matches: 13. Germline V gene data show CDR1 as SGHAT and CDR2 as FQNNGV. Written as DNA, the CDR3 is TGTGCCAGCAGCTTAGGACTAGCGGTCGACTACCTTACCAATGAGCAGTTCTTC. It is translated as CASSLGLAVDYLTNEQFF. Together with reference TRBV11-2 and TRBJ2-1, the CDR3 gives the full variable domain: EAGVAQSPRYKIIEKRQSVAFWCNPISGHATLYWYQQILGQGPKLLIQFQNNGVVDDSQLPKDRFSAERLKGVDSTLKIQPAKLEDSAVYLCASSLGLAVDYLTNEQFFGPGTRLTVL.

This clone was seen more than once but under ten times. The chain carries TRBV27 and TRBJ1-5, with D perhaps matching TRBD1 (6 bases). The germline V gene encodes CDR1 MNHEY and CDR2 SMNVEV (reference sequence). V was pared by 5 bases and J by 4 bases, with 18 bases between. The CDR3 runs 16 residues. For the CDR3, the DNA is TGTGCCAGCAGTCAAACCCCGGACAGTTTGAATCAGCCCCAGCATTTT. It is translated as CASSQTPDSLNQPQHF.

This chain connects TRBV5-1 to TRBJ1-1, with TRBD1 as a possible D gene (5 bases). Germline V lookup: CDR1 SGHRS, CDR2 YFSETQ. The CDR3 extends over 14 amino acids. Deletions cut 2 bases from V and 1 base from J, with 9 bases between. CDR3 sequence reads: CASSFDRQNTEAFF. The CDR3 region has the DNA TGCGCCAGCAGCTTTGACAGACAGAACACTGAAGCTTTCTTT.

The genes are TRBV20-1 and TRBJ1-2; no clear D gene. This CDR3 comprises 13 residues. Deletions cut 3 bases from V and 0 bases from J, with 8 bases between. CDR1 and CDR2 from the germline V gene are DFQATT and SNEGSKA (reference sequence). CDR3 in DNA: TGCAGTGCTAGTATCAGGACTAACTATGGCTACACCTTC. Translation gives CSASIRTNYGYTF.

The chain joins TRBV20-1 to TRBJ1-1, with a possible D match to TRBD1 (6 bases). V was cut by 3 bases and J by 4 bases, with 15 bases left in between. The germline V gene encodes CDR1 DFQATT and CDR2 SNEGSKA (reference sequence). The CDR3 is 14 residues long. CDR3 region: CSASNFRGRTEAFF. The CDR3, as DNA: TGCAGTGCTAGTAATTTCAGGGGCCGCACTGAAGCTTTCTTT.